The clone carrying this T cell receptor beta chain turned up a few times. Its target is unknown. Trimming took 0 bases from V and 3 from J, leaving 18 bases between them. This CDR3 has 18 amino acids. CDR1 is LGHDT, CDR2 YNNKEL, per germline (reference sequence). This entry is derived from a study of T cell responses to AZD1222 COVID-19 vaccine. Produced via immunoSEQ multiplex PCR; TCRdb's table is partial and in-frame only. This sample has about 130,000 clones, with around 91% found just once. General study results and limits: Donors were mostly white British, more females; clonal diversity possibly underestimated. Baseline serology detected seropositivity in only five or six AZD1222 recipients. Unmutated variant regions reportedly attract nearly half of all spike-specific TCRs. Spike-specific TCR breadth and depth grew following two AZD1222 doses.

The genes are TRBV3-1 (or the pseudogene TRBV3-2) and TRBJ2-1, with D uncertain. Sequenced here: peripheral blood, sampled on day 0 of MenACWY control vaccination. The receptor comes from an adult in good health. CDR3 amino acids: CASSQDIEDLIGYNEQFF. For the CDR3, the DNA is TGTGCCAGCAGCCAAGATATCGAGGACCTTATTGGCTACAATGAGCAGTTCTTC.